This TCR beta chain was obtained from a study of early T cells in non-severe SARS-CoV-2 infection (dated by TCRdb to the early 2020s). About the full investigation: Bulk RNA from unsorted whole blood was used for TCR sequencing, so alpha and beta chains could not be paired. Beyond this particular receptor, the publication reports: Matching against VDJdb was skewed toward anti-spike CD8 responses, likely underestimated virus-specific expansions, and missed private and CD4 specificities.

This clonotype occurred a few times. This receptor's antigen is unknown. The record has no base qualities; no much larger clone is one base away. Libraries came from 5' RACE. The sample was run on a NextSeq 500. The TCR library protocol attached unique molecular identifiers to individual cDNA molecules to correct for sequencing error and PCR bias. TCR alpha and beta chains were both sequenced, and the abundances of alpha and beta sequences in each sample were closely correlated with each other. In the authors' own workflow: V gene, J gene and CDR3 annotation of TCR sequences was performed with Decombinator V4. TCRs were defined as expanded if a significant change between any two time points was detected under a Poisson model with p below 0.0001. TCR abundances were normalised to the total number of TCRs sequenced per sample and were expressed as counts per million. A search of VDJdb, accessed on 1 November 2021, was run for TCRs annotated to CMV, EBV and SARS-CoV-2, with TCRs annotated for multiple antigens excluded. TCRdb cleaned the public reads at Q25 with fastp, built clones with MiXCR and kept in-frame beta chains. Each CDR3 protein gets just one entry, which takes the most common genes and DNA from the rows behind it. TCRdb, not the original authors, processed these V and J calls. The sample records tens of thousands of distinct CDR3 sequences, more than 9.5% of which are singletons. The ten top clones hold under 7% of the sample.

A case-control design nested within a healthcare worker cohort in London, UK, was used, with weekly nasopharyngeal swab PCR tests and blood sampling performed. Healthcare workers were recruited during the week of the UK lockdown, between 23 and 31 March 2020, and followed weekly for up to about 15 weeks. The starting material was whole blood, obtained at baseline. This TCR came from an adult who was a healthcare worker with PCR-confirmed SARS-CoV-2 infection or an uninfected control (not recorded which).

The DNA sequence is as follows: TGTGCCAGCAGCCGGCAGGGGCCTTCCTACGAGCAGTACTTC. Its protein product is CASSRQGPSYEQYF. The receptor chain draws on TRBV7-2 and TRBJ2-7; a tentative D call is TRBD1 (6 bases match). V loses 5 bases of germline sequence and J loses 1 base, and the interval between the two ends is 12 bases. The CDR3 goes from the cysteine to the phenylalanine over 14 residues. Only the CDR3 DNA stays, 42 bases, in frame from base 1. Via the germline V gene, CDR1 is SGHTA and CDR2 FQGNSA. Full variable domain (CDR3 extended with the reference TRBV7-2 and TRBJ2-7 proteins): GAGVSQSPSNKVTEKGKDVELRCDPISGHTALYWYRQSLGQGLEFLIYFQGNSAPDKSGLPSDRFSAERTGGSVSTLTIQRTQQEDSAVYLCASSRQGPSYEQYFGPGTRLTVT.